This TCR beta chain was sequenced in a study of cytomegalovirus exposure and HLA in healthy donors. PCR primers comprised 60 Vbeta and 13 Jbeta primers. The repertoire was sequenced with immunoSEQ multiplex PCR; TCRdb's copy has only in-frame clones and lacks some. The profile covers about 130,000 clones, with around 74% appearing a single time and roughly 7% taken by the ten largest. Study conclusions and caveats: In an earlier analysis, most TCR beta V segments were productive about 90% or about 30% of the time.

V trimming: 4 bases; J trimming: 9 bases; junction bases outside the gene matches: 8. Germline V gene lookup returns CDR1 MDHEN and CDR2 SYDVKM. CDR3 length: 13 residues. As concerns this clone: Its antigen is still unknown.

Sequences were obtained from PBMCs. This chain joins TRBV28 and TRBJ2-7; TRBD2 agrees at 8 bases. The clonotype comes from a male donor in good health and CMV-seronegative. CDR3 amino acids: CASSSGGGRGQYF. The DNA of the CDR3 is TGTGCCAGCAGTTCCGGCGGGGGGCGCGGGCAGTACTTC.